The 13 T cell receptor beta chains reported below all come from one sample, sequenced in a study. One entry per CDR3 protein, called by TCRdb with MiXCR from the 5' RACE reads. The sample includes about 62,000 distinct CDR3 sequences, under 35% of them seen just once. The material sequenced was tumor-infiltrating naive CD4+ T cells sorted from the breast tumor. Subset here: naive CD4+ T cells, CD4+CD45RA+CD25-. The source is a female donor with breast cancer.

This clonotype was found a few times. The rearrangement links TRBV5-1 to TRBJ2-3, with D possibly TRBD1 on 5 matching bases. Germline V gene lookup returns CDR1 SGHRS and CDR2 YFSETQ. The CDR3 has 15 residues. V lost 2 bases, J lost 2 bases, and 12 bases lay in between. CDR3 loop: CASSFLDRITDTQYF. In nucleotides, the CDR3 is TGCGCCAGCAGCTTCCTTGACAGAATCACAGATACGCAGTATTTT.

In nucleotides, the CDR3 is TGCGCCAGCGCGGGACTAGCGGGTTACGAGCAGTACTTC. Amino acid sequence: CASAGLAGYEQYF. This chain uses TRBV5-1 with TRBJ2-7, with 12 bases that match TRBD2. From germline, CDR1 is SGHRS and CDR2 YFSETQ. V lost 7 bases to trimming and J lost 4 bases; unmatched junction nucleotides: 3. CDR3 length: 13 amino acids.

CDR3 amino acids: CASSPSGMAGEKLFF. For the CDR3, the DNA is TGTGCCAGCAGCCCCTCCGGGATGGCGGGGGAAAAACTGTTTTTT. The chain joins TRBV7-2 to TRBJ1-4; no reliable D call. Germline V gene data show CDR1 as SGHTA and CDR2 as FQGNSA. Trimming stripped 5 bases from V and 8 bases from J, with 18 bases between. The CDR3 length is 15 residues.

This clonotype was detected a few times. This chain connects TRBV7-9 to TRBJ2-4; D call uncertain. CDR1 is SEHNR, CDR2 FQNEAQ, per germline (reference sequence). This CDR3 has 14 residues. V dropped 4 bases and J dropped 8 bases, with 15 bases sitting between them. CDR3 residues: CASSSDLGVDIQYF. CDR3 bases: TGTGCCAGCAGCTCGGATCTTGGGGTAGACATTCAGTACTTC.

Note on this clonotype: Possible read error: a much larger clone is one base away. V usage is TRBV6-6 and J usage is TRBJ1-5; D call uncertain. The CDR3 length is 14 residues. Germline assignment: CDR1 MNHNY and CDR2 SVGAGI (reference sequence). V lost 6 bases to trimming and J lost 5 bases, with 14 bases between them. This CDR3 is CASSLDTSDQPQHF. CDR3 sequence (DNA): TGTGCCAGCAGCCTAGACACCAGTGATCAGCCCCAGCATTTT.

The chain employs TRBV5-5 and TRBJ2-5; D not certain. Germline V gene sequence: CDR1 SGHKS, CDR2 YYEKEE (reference sequence). The CDR3 length is 13 residues. V was clipped by 1 base and J by 5 bases, with 9 bases between them. Here the CDR3 DNA reads TGTGCCAGCAGCTTGTATGGGCTGGAGACCCAGTACTTC. This codes for CASSLYGLETQYF. The variable domain in full, with the rest retrieved from reference TRBV5-5 and TRBJ2-5, is DAGVTQSPTHLIKTRGQQVTLRCSPISGHKSVSWYQQVLGQGPQFIFQYYEKEERGRGNFPDRFSARQFPNYSSELNVNALLLGDSALYLCASSLYGLETQYFGPGTRLLVL.

This clonotype was seen a handful of times. The rearrangement links TRBV29-1 to TRBJ2-7; 7 nucleotides line up with TRBD1. This CDR3 region has 12 residues. The junction had 4 bases not matched to a gene; V was cut back by 6 bases and J by 2 bases. Germline CDR1 and CDR2: SQVTM and ANQGSEA. CDR3 protein: CSVGTDAYEQYF. CDR3 DNA sequence: TGCAGCGTCGGGACAGACGCCTACGAGCAGTACTTC.

There are many counts of this clonotype. This sequence joins TRBV12-3 or TRBV12-4 and TRBJ1-1; D is uncertain. The V and J ends lost 6 bases and 7 bases respectively, with 12 bases between them. The CDR3 has 12 residues. The CDR3 DNA reads TGTGCCAGCAGCCCCGAAGGGTTTGAAGCTTTCTTT. As protein: CASSPEGFEAFF.

This clonotype was counted a few times. This chain joins TRBV6-1 and TRBJ2-3, with D unresolved. With 3 bases removed from V and 1 base from J, the gap between germline ends came to 8 bases. The CDR3 runs 14 residues. Germline V gene lookup returns CDR1 MNHNS and CDR2 SASEGT. The CDR3 is CASSDLTGTDTQYF. The CDR3 DNA sequence: TGTGCCAGCAGTGACCTAACAGGCACAGATACGCAGTATTTT.

The V call is TRBV5-6, the J call TRBJ2-5; D is uncertain. Trimming shortened V by 2 bases and J by 5 bases, and 7 bases separated the two germline ends. The length of the CDR3 is 12 residues. Germline V gives CDR1 SGHDT, CDR2 YYEEEE. The CDR3 DNA is TGTGCCAGCAGCTTAGTCTCCGAGACCCAGTACTTC. This translates into CASSLVSETQYF.

This clonotype appeared a few times. The genes are TRBV7-9 and TRBJ1-5, with D perhaps matching TRBD1 (6 bases). V lost 1 base to trimming and J lost 10 bases, with 8 bases between them. Germline loops: CDR1 SEHNR, CDR2 FQNEAQ (reference sequence). The CDR3 runs 12 residues. CDR3 residues: CASSLVDSPQHF. Here the CDR3 DNA reads TGTGCCAGCAGCTTAGTGGACAGCCCCCAGCATTTT.

In its sample, this clonotype was seen a few times. The V and J genes are TRBV29-1 and TRBJ1-2; 10 nucleotides match TRBD1. Germline assignment: CDR1 SQVTM and CDR2 ANQGSEA. This CDR3 has 11 residues. With V trimmed by 7 bases and J by 7 bases, 3 bases remained unmatched. The CDR3 bases are TGCAGCGGCGGACAGGGGGTTGGCTACACCTTC. It yields the protein CSGGQGVGYTF.

The CDR3 loop reads CASSYDSNQPQHF. The CDR3 DNA is TGTGCCAGCAGTTACGACAGTAATCAGCCCCAGCATTTT. The genes are TRBV6-6 and TRBJ1-5, with a possible D match to TRBD1 (5 bases). From germline, CDR1 is MNHNY and CDR2 SVGAGI (reference sequence). V lost 2 bases and J lost 4, with 6 bases in between. The CDR3 spans 13 residues.